This T cell receptor beta chain was recorded in a study of blood T cell repertoires in COVID-19 (TCRdb year 2020). Broadly, across the study: Samples from collaborators originated in the United States, Italy and Spain and spanned both the acute and convalescent phases of COVID-19. The prospective study material was composed of cDNA or gDNA derived from T cells, B-cell-depleted T cells, or PBMCs. Subjects who had been exposed to COVID-19, were actively infected with it, or had recovered from it provided the deeply sampled blood TCRbeta repertoires that made up the dataset. The repertoires were made available in a free public database intended to serve as a resource for research on the immune response to SARS-CoV-2. Samples came from the ongoing ImmuneRACE study (first 160 participants) plus 1,254 subjects from 6 global collaborators. The sample metadata nearly always contained a de-identified subject ID, COVID-19 status, age in years and sex. Where available, HLA class I and class II types were taken from metadata supplied by the sample provider and were not determined by assay-based typing.

The collaborating institutions used their own protocols to collect whole blood in K2EDTA tubes. For TCRbeta analysis, collaborator samples were shipped as frozen whole blood, as isolated PBMCs, or as DNA extracted from either sample type. TCRbeta CDR3 regions were amplified from genomic DNA by means of the immunoSEQ Assay, a bias-controlled multiplex PCR. The published analysis was carried out like this. Within the assay, amplification of reference gene primers was used to estimate how many nucleated cells each sample contained. Sequence reads were collapsed and filtered to measure the absolute abundance of every unique TCRbeta CDR3 rearrangement. For each sample, productive Simpson clonality was calculated as the square root of Simpson's diversity index over productive rearrangements. This immuneACCESS table, as held by TCRdb, lists in-frame sequences with V and J called but not all clones. Of the missing ones, under half trace to an unresolved V gene in checked studies; the others have no known cause. The V and J calls and clone size come from that table; D and trimming were worked out from the DNA. Within this sample are some 58,000 clones, with around 92% of them counted one time only. About 4.6% of the sample is in the top ten clones.

For this clone: No antigen is known for it. Qualities for individual bases were not recorded, and no much larger clone is one base off.

The CDR3 numbers 15 residues from cysteine through phenylalanine. Just CDR3 DNA is preserved here, 45 bases in frame from base 1. A distance of 10 bases separates the germline ends of V and J, which lose 1 base and 2 bases respectively. CDR1 and CDR2, per the germline V gene, are SGHTA and FQGNSA. What the study reported, not specific to this receptor: The quantity of clinical and demographic metadata differed by source and by participant and was supplied without curation.

The sequencing input was peripheral blood. The origin of this receptor is a man aged 50-59 years with active COVID-19. The sequence is built from TRBV7-2 and TRBJ2-3; TRBD2 is possibly the D segment (6 matching bases). The DNA sequence is given as TGTGCCAGCAGCTTAGGGCTAGCGTTCACAGATACGCAGTATTTT. Its translation is CASSLGLAFTDTQYF.